Below, 13 T cell receptor beta chains from the same sample are listed, as sequenced in a study of cytomegalovirus exposure and HLA in healthy donors. Use of 60 Vbeta and 13 Jbeta primers characterized the PCR. The data were produced by immunoSEQ multiplex PCR, yet TCRdb's version contains in-frame clones alone and is incomplete. The sample consists of about 69,000 clones, about 70% of them appearing once. Sequenced material: PBMCs. The receptor source for this set is a woman aged 25 to 39 in good health and CMV-seronegative.

The chain has TRBV4-1 and TRBJ1-5, with D tentatively TRBD1 (5 bases). V was pared by 5 bases and J by 6 bases, with 14 bases between. This CDR3 region has 14 residues. CDR1 and CDR2 (germline): MGHRA, YSYEKL. The CDR3 is CASSSRRQGQPQHF. The CDR3 nucleotides are TGCGCCAGCAGCAGTCGAAGGCAGGGTCAGCCCCAGCATTTT.

This clone has only one observation. The chain recombines TRBV11-3 with TRBJ1-1; 7 nucleotides align to TRBD1. From germline, CDR1 is SGHNT and CDR2 YENEEA. The CDR3 is made up of 14 amino acids. V shed 5 bases and J 1 base; nucleotides not matched to a gene: 4. The CDR3 is CASSPRTGNTEAFF. As DNA, the CDR3 is TGTGCCAGCAGCCCTCGGACAGGGAACACTGAAGCTTTCTTT.

This chain uses TRBV5-1 with TRBJ1-6, with a weak D call TRBD1 (5 bases). V lost 5 bases to trimming and J lost 10 bases, with 19 bases between them. The CDR3 is made up of 15 amino acids. The V gene's germline CDR1 is SGHRS and CDR2 YFSETQ. The CDR3 spells CASSSAQGGYSPLHF. Here the CDR3 DNA reads TGCGCCAGCAGTTCAGCGCAGGGTGGGTACTCACCCCTCCACTTT.

The CDR3 DNA is TGTGCCTGGAGAAGGGGGAAACTGTTTTTT. The encoded protein is CAWRRGKLFF. This chain links TRBV30 with TRBJ1-4, with a weak D call TRBD1 (6 bases). Trimming took off 3 bases at V and 11 bases at J, with 7 bases between the two ends. Germline assignment: CDR1 GTSNPN and CDR2 SVGIG (reference sequence). This CDR3 comprises 10 residues.

This CDR3 is CASSPDRWSQPQHF. The CDR3 DNA sequence: TGTGCCAGCAGCCCCGACAGATGGAGTCAGCCCCAGCATTTT. V usage is TRBV7-9 and J usage is TRBJ1-5; TRBD1 is a possible D gene (5 bases). The length of the CDR3 is 14 residues. Germline CDR1 SEHNR, CDR2 FQNEAQ (reference sequence). The V and J ends lost 5 bases and 6 bases respectively, with 14 bases between them.

The chain carries TRBV28 and TRBJ2-3; a weak D match, TRBD2 (6 bases). Germline V gives CDR1 MDHEN, CDR2 SYDVKM. The CDR3 contains 14 residues. V was shortened by 4 bases and J by 4 bases, with 12 bases between the two germline ends. CDR3 bases: TGTGCCAGCAGTTCCCCCGGGGGAGCAGATACGCAGTATTTT. Protein product: CASSSPGGADTQYF.

The V gene is TRBV6-5, the J gene TRBJ1-6, with a possible D match to TRBD1 (6 bases). This CDR3 is 15 amino acids long. The V end lost 6 bases, the J end lost 8 bases, and 17 bases lay between the germline ends. The V gene's germline CDR1 is MNHEY and CDR2 SVGAGI. CDR3: CASSRQFGTHSPLHF. The CDR3 DNA reads as TGTGCCAGCAGCCGACAATTCGGGACACATTCACCCCTCCACTTT.

This chain joins TRBV27 and TRBJ2-3; TRBD2 matches at 9 bases. Germline V CDR1 and CDR2: MNHEY, SMNVEV (reference sequence). The length of the CDR3 is 14 residues. The V segment lost 6 bases and the J segment 4 bases; nucleotides outside the gene matches: 5. CDR3 loop: CASRVSGGADTQYF. CDR3 nucleotides: TGTGCCAGCAGGGTTAGCGGGGGCGCAGATACGCAGTATTTT.

CDR3 sequence: CARGHVRGKLFF. The CDR3 nucleotides are TGTGCCAGGGGACACGTTCGAGGAAAACTGTTTTTT. The chain links TRBV19 to TRBJ1-4, with D possibly TRBD1 on 6 matching bases. Germline V gene lookup returns CDR1 LNHDA and CDR2 SQIVND (reference sequence). Trimming left V 9 bases short and J 10 bases short, with 15 bases between. CDR3 length equals 12 residues.

This rearrangement joins TRBV19 to TRBJ2-3, with D perhaps TRBD2 (5 bases). Looked up from germline, CDR1 is LNHDA and CDR2 is SQIVND (reference sequence). This CDR3 comprises 15 residues. V dropped 2 bases and J dropped 1 base, with 10 bases sitting between them. The CDR3 DNA reads TGTGCCAGTAGTATACGGGGATTGGGCACAGATACGCAGTATTTT. Its translation is CASSIRGLGTDTQYF.

This clone was counted only a few times. This chain uses TRBV4-2 with TRBJ2-3; 10 bases are a match to TRBD2. Per germline, CDR1 LGHNA and CDR2 YNFKEQ. J was trimmed by 1 base and V by 4 bases; bases with no gene match: 5. This CDR3 is built from 16 residues. In nucleotides, the CDR3 is TGTGCCAGCAGCCCGGAGCGGGGGGGCGGCACAGATACGCAGTATTTT. Encoded protein: CASSPERGGGTDTQYF.

The chain carries TRBV7-6 and TRBJ1-4; weak D call: TRBD1 (6 bases). Trimming stripped 1 base from V and 5 bases from J, with 17 bases between. CDR1 and CDR2 from the germline V gene are SGHVS and FNYEAQ. The length of the CDR3 is 17 residues. CDR3 region: CASSLEGSGTINEKLFF. CDR3 coding DNA: TGTGCCAGCAGCTTAGAAGGGTCCGGGACAATCAATGAAAAACTGTTTTTT.

The chain uses TRBV6-1 and TRBJ1-2; maybe TRBD1 (5 bases). Trimming stripped 2 bases from V and 1 base from J, with 20 bases between. The CDR3 is 18 residues long. Germline V gene sequence: CDR1 MNHNS, CDR2 SASEGT. The CDR3 reads CASSESGPLYRRNYGYTF. The CDR3 nucleotides read TGTGCCAGCAGTGAATCTGGGCCTCTATACAGGCGTAACTATGGCTACACCTTC.